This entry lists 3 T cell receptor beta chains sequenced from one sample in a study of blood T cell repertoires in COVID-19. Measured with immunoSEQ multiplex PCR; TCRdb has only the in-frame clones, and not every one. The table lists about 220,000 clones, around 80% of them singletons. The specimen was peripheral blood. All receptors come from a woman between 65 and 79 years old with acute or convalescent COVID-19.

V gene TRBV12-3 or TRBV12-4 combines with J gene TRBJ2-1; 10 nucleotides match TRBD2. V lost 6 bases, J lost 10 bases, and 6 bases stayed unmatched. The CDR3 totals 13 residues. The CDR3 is CASRLAGVGEQFF. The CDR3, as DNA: TGTGCCAGCAGGCTAGCGGGGGTAGGAGAGCAGTTCTTC.

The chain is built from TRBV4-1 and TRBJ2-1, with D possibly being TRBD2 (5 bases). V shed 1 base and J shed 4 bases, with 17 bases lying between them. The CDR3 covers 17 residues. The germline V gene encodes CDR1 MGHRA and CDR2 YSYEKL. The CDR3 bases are TGCGCCAGCAGCCAAGTTGAACGCGGTACGGGGTACAATGAGCAGTTCTTC. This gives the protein CASSQVERGTGYNEQFF.

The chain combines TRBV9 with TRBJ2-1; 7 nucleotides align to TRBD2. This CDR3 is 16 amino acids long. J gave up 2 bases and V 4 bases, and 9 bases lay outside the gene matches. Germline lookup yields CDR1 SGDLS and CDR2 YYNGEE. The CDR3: CASSFRTGTTYNEQFF. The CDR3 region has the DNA TGTGCCAGCAGCTTTCGGACCGGGACTACCTACAATGAGCAGTTCTTC. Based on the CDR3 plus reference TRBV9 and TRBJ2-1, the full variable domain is DSGVTQTPKHLITATGQRVTLRCSPRSGDLSVYWYQQSLDQGLQFLIQYYNGEERAKGNILERFSAQQFPDLHSELNLSSLELGDSALYFCASSFRTGTTYNEQFFGPGTRLTVL.